These 10 T cell receptor beta chains were sequenced from one sample in a study of long-term antiretroviral therapy in people with HIV (dated by TCRdb to the early 2020s). Sequencing of the TRB variable region was done with the immunoSEQ hsTCRB v3.0 assay at survey level resolution. TCRdb's version of the immuneACCESS table is confined to in-frame rearrangements and falls short of the full clone set. An unresolved V gene accounts for under half of the shortfall where checked; the remainder is of unknown origin. The table for this sample lists tens of thousands of clones; around 93% of them were counted only once. The ten most abundant clones make up roughly 2.2% of the sample. The source material was unsorted PBMCs, sampled 9.2 years after starting antiretroviral therapy. Source of these receptors: a man aged 25 to 45 with HIV.

This clone showed up just once. CDR3 sequence reads: CAISEVRKGVTDNQPQHF. CDR3 sequence (DNA): TGTGCCATCAGTGAGGTCAGAAAGGGGGTAACCGACAATCAGCCCCAGCATTTT. The chain recombines TRBV10-3 with TRBJ1-5, with D perhaps matching TRBD1 (6 bases). With 2 bases removed from V and 3 bases from J, the gap between germline ends came to 20 bases. The CDR3 spans 18 residues. The germline V gene has CDR1 ENHRY and CDR2 SYGVKD.

The J gene is TRBJ2-1, the V gene TRBV6-1; 9 nucleotides align to TRBD2. This CDR3 is 14 amino acids long. The V gene end was trimmed by 8 bases and the J gene end by 10 bases; junction bases not matched to a gene: 12. Looked up from germline, CDR1 is MNHNS and CDR2 is SASEGT. Here the CDR3 reads CASGSWLAGQEQFF. In DNA, the CDR3 is TGTGCCAGCGGAAGCTGGCTAGCGGGGCAGGAGCAGTTCTTC.

The chain is built from TRBV11-2 and TRBJ2-5; TRBD2 agrees at 8 bases. CDR3 length equals 12 residues. Germline V gives CDR1 SGHAT, CDR2 FQNNGV. With V trimmed by 9 bases and J by 3 bases, 3 bases remained unmatched. The CDR3 spells CARQAGEETQYF. Here the CDR3 DNA reads TGTGCCAGACAAGCGGGGGAAGAGACCCAGTACTTC.

V and J are TRBV5-8 and TRBJ2-7; D call uncertain. CDR1 SGHTS and CDR2 YDEGEE come from the germline V gene. Trimming took 2 bases from V and 6 from J, leaving 15 bases between them. This CDR3 has 14 amino acids. This CDR3 reads CASSFRPLGFEQYV. The CDR3 DNA follows: TGTGCCAGCAGCTTTAGGCCCCTGGGTTTCGAGCAGTACGTC.

The chain is built from TRBV19 and TRBJ1-6; D is unresolved. Germline assignment: CDR1 LNHDA and CDR2 SQIVND (reference sequence). Deletions cut 4 bases from V and 7 bases from J, with 5 bases between. This CDR3 has 12 residues. CDR3 sequence reads: CASSSGNSPLHF. The CDR3 coding sequence is TGTGCCAGTAGTAGTGGGAATTCACCCCTCCACTTT.

The rearrangement uses TRBV14 and TRBJ1-2; D gene ambiguous. CDR1 and CDR2 (germline): SGHDN, FVKESK. V dropped 1 base and J dropped 7 bases, with 13 bases sitting between them. This CDR3 comprises 14 residues. CDR3 amino acids: CASSQGTDDLGYTF. The CDR3 bases are TGTGCCAGCAGCCAAGGGACCGATGATCTTGGCTACACCTTC.

The V and J genes are TRBV7-3 and TRBJ2-1, with 9 nucleotides matching TRBD2. This CDR3 comprises 17 residues. Trimming removed 0 bases from V and 4 bases from J; junction bases left unmatched: 7. The germline V gene encodes CDR1 SGHTA and CDR2 FQGTGA. This CDR3 is CASSLTVAGVGYNEQFF. The DNA for the CDR3 is TGTGCCAGCAGCTTAACCGTAGCGGGGGTCGGTTACAATGAGCAGTTCTTC.

This clone was counted once. The chain is built from TRBV15 and TRBJ2-7; tentative D call: TRBD1 (7 bases). Trimming took off 0 bases at V and 1 base at J, with 19 bases between the two ends. The CDR3 has 18 residues. The V gene's germline CDR1 is LNHNV and CDR2 YYDKDF (reference sequence). Here the CDR3 reads CATSRDRGTAHLSYEQYV. The CDR3 DNA sequence: TGTGCCACCAGCAGAGATCGGGGGACAGCGCACCTTTCCTACGAGCAGTACGTC.

This rearrangement joins TRBV5-4 to TRBJ1-2; no reliable D call. Germline V gene data show CDR1 as SGHNT and CDR2 as YYREEE (reference sequence). The CDR3 totals 12 residues. V gave up 3 bases and J gave up 4 bases, with 7 bases separating them. The CDR3 DNA reads as TGTGCCAGCAGCTCGACTGTCTATGGCTACACCTTC. It translates to CASSSTVYGYTF.

This chain uses TRBV11-2 with TRBJ2-2; 7 bases are shared with TRBD1. V was pared by 5 bases and J by 3 bases, with 3 bases of the junction left unmatched. The CDR3 is 14 amino acids. Germline V lookup: CDR1 SGHAT, CDR2 FQNNGV. The CDR3 nucleotides are TGTGCCAGCAGCCGACAGGGTTACACCGGGGAGCTGTTTTTT. Its translation: CASSRQGYTGELFF.